The entry below describes one T cell receptor beta chain. This clonotype was counted at least ten times. What antigen it recognizes has not been identified. No much larger clone exists at a distance of one base, and base qualities are not known. This sample was taken from a study of CD8+CD57+ T cells in acquired aplastic anemia (dated by TCRdb to the late 2010s). In the study overall: DNA extracted from sorted CD4+ and CD8+ cells had a mean of around 3 ug, with a range of 0.2 to 27.4 ug. Mean read counts for healthy donor samples were about 10 million for CD4+ cells and about 12 million for CD8+ cells. Study-level results and caveats: No significant difference in CD8+ Simpson's diversity was found between patients and healthy controls (P=0.060). Nearly 30 CD8+ CDR3 sequences were found in both patients and controls but appeared to be highly expressed in patients and within the immunodominant clones of the patients.

Genomic DNA served as template for TCR beta VDJ combination and CDR3 sequence profiling. TCR repertoire sequencing was run on an Illumina HiSeq 2000. The source study handled its data this way. TRBV/TRBJ rearrangement plots, CDR3 size and DJ length profiles, and Simpson's diversity index were used to evaluate the repertoires. The most abundant DNA sequence in the deep sequencing data was defined as the immunodominant clone. CDR3 amino acid sequences were screened for sharing across subjects and compared with published repertoires and the VDJdb database. Clones were called with MiXCR by TCRdb after fastp trimmed the public reads at Q25, and only in-frame beta chains were retained. CDR3 protein duplicates are merged, each entry listing the most common genes and DNA. TCRdb's processing, not the study's, gives the V and J calls here. For this sample the table gives a few hundred thousand distinct CDR3 sequences, of which 61% were detected only once. Clones ranked in the top ten supply about 29% of the sample.

V has 5 bases trimmed and J has 3 bases trimmed; junction bases matching no gene number 9. The CDR3 numbers 15 residues from cysteine through phenylalanine. Solely the CDR3 DNA is kept, with 45 bases framed from the first base. CDR1 SEHNR and CDR2 FQNEAQ were looked up in the germline V gene (reference sequence). TCR repertoires of sorted CD4+ and CD8+ blood T cells from severe aplastic anemia patients and healthy subjects were deep-sequenced in the study. Ficoll-Paque density gradient centrifugation was used to isolate peripheral blood mononuclear cells. Before DNA extraction, CD4+ and CD8+ T cells were sorted with FACS or magnetic beads.

Sequencing used sorted CD4+, CD8+, or CD8+CD57+ T cells (not recorded which) from PBMCs. The TCR sequence derives from a human donor in good health. The chain is assembled from TRBV7-9 and TRBJ2-7, with 8 bases matching TRBD1. Here the CDR3 is given as CASSPTTGAFYEQYF. The nucleotides read TGTGCCAGCAGCCCCACGACAGGGGCCTTCTACGAGCAGTACTTC. Outside the CDR3, residues come from the reference TRBV7-9 and TRBJ2-7 proteins, so the full variable domain is: DTGVSQNPRHKITKRGQNVTFRCDPISEHNRLYWYRQTLGQGPEFLTYFQNEAQLEKSRLLSDRFSAERPKGSFSTLEIQRTEQGDSAMYLCASSPTTGAFYEQYFGPGTRLTVT.